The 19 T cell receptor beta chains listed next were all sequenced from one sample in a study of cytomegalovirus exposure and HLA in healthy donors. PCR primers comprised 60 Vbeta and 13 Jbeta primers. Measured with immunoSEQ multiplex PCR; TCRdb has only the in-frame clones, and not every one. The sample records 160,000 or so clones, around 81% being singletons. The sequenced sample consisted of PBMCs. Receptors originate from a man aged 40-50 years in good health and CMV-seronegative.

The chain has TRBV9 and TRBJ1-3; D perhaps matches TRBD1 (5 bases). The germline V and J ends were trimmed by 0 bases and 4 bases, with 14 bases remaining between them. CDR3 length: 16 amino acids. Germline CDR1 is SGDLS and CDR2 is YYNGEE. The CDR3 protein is CASSVGPGKDGNTIYF. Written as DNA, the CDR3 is TGTGCCAGCAGCGTAGGCCCAGGGAAAGACGGAAACACCATATATTTT.

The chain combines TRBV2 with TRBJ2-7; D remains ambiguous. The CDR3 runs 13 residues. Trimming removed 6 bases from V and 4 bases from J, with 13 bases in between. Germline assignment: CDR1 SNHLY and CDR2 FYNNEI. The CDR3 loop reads CASSLPSRYEQYF. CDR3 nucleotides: TGTGCCAGCAGCTTACCTAGTCGGTACGAGCAGTACTTC.

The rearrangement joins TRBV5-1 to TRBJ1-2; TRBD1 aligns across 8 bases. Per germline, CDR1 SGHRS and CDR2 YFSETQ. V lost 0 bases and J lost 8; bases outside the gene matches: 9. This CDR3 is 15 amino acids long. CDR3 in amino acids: CASSLDLTGGGGYTF. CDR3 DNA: TGCGCCAGCAGCTTGGATCTTACAGGGGGTGGCGGCTACACCTTC.

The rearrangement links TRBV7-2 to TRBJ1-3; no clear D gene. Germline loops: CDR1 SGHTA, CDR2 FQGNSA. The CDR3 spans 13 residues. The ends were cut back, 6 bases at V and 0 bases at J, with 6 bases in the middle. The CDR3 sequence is CASRASSGNTIYF. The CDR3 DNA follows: TGTGCCAGCAGAGCGAGCTCTGGAAACACCATATATTTT.

CDR3 sequence reads: CASRAGAVNEQYF. The CDR3 coding sequence is TGTGCCAGCCGAGCGGGGGCTGTCAACGAGCAGTACTTC. V gene TRBV18 combines with J gene TRBJ2-7, with TRBD2 matching over 8 bases. Trimming at V came to 8 bases and at J to 5 bases, leaving 8 bases not matched to a gene. Per the germline V gene, CDR1 is KGHSH and CDR2 is LQKENI. The CDR3 length is 13 residues.

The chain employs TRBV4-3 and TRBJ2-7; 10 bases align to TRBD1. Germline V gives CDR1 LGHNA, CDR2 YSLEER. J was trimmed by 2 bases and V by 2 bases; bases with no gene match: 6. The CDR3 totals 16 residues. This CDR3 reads CASSQHPGQGAYEQYF. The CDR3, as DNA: TGCGCCAGCAGCCAACATCCTGGACAGGGGGCCTACGAGCAGTACTTC.

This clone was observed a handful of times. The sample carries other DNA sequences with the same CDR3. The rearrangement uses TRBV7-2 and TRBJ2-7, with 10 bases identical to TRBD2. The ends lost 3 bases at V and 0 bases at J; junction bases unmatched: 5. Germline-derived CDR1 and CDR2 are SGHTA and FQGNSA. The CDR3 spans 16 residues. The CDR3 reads CASSLGGLASSYEQYF. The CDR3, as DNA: TGTGCCAGCAGCTTGGGGGGACTAGCGAGCTCCTACGAGCAGTACTTC.

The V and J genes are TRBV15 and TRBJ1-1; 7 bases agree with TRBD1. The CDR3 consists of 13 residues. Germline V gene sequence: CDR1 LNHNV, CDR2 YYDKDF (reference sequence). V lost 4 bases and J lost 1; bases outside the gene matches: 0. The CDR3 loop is CATSNRGNTEAFF. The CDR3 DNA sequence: TGTGCCACCAGCAACAGGGGGAACACTGAAGCTTTCTTT.

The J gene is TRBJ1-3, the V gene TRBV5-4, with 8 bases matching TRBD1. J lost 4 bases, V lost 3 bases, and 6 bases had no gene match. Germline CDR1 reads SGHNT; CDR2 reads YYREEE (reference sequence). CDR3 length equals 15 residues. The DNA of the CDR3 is TGTGCCAGCAGCTCAGACAGGGGATGGGGAAACACCATATATTTT. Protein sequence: CASSSDRGWGNTIYF.

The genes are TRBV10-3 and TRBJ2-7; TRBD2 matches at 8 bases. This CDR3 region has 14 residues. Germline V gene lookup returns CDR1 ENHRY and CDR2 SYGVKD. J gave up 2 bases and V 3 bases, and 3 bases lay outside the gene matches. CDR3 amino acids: CAISEKRGPYEQYF. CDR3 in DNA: TGTGCCATCAGTGAAAAGCGGGGGCCCTACGAGCAGTACTTC.

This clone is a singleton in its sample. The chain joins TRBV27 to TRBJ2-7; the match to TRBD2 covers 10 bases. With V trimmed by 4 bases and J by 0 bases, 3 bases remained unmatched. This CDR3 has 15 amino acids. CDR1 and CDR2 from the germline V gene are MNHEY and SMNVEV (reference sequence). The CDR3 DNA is TGTGCCAGCAGTTCCCCTAGCGGGAGCTCCTACGAGCAGTACTTC. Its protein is CASSSPSGSSYEQYF.

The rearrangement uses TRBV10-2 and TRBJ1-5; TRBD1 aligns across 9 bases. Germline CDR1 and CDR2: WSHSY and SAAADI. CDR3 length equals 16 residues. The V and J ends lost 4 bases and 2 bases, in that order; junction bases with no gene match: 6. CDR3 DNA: TGCGCCAGCAGTGCACAGGGGGCGGTCGGCAATCAGCCCCAGCATTTT. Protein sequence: CASSAQGAVGNQPQHF.

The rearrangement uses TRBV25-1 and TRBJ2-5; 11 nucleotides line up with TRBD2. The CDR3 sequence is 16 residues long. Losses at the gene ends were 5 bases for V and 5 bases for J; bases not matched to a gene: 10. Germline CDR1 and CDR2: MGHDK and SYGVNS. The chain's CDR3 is CASSSGTSGFWETQYF. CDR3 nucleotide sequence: TGTGCCAGCAGTTCCGGGACTAGCGGATTCTGGGAGACCCAGTACTTC.

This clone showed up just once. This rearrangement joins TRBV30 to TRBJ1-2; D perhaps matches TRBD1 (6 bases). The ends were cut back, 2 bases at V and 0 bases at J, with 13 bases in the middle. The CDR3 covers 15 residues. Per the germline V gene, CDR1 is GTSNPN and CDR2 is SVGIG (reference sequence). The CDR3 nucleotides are TGTGCCTGGAGTACTACAGGGACCGCTAACTATGGCTACACCTTC. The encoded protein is CAWSTTGTANYGYTF.

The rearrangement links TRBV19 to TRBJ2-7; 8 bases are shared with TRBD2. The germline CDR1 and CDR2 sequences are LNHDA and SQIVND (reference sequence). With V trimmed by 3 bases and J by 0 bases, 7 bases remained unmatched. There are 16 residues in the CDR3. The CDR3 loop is CASSITGGTSSYEQYF. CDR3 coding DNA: TGTGCCAGTAGTATTACAGGAGGGACTAGCTCCTACGAGCAGTACTTC.

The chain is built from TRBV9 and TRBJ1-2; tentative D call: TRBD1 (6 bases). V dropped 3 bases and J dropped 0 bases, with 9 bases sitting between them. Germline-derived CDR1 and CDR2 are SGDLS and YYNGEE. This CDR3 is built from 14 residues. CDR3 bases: TGTGCCAGCAGCGAGACAGGAACTAACTATGGCTACACCTTC. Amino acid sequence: CASSETGTNYGYTF. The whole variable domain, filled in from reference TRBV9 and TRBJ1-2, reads DSGVTQTPKHLITATGQRVTLRCSPRSGDLSVYWYQQSLDQGLQFLIQYYNGEERAKGNILERFSAQQFPDLHSELNLSSLELGDSALYFCASSETGTNYGYTFGSGTRLTVV.

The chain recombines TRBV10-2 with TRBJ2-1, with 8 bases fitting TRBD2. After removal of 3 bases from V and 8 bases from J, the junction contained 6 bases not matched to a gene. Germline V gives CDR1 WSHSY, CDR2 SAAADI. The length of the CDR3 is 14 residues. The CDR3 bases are TGCGCCAGCAGTGAATCACTAGCGGTTGATGAGCAGTTCTTC. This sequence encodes CASSESLAVDEQFF.

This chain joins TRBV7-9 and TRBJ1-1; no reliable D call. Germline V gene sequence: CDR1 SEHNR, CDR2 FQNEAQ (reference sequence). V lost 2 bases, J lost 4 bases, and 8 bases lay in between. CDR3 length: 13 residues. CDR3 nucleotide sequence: TGTGCCAGCAGCTTAAACTCGGGCACTGAAGCTTTCTTT. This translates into CASSLNSGTEAFF.

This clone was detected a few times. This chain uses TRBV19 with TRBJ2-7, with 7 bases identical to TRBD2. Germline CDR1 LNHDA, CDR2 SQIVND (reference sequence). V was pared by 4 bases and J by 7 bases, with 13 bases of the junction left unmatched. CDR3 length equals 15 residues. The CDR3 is CASSKAGDVLGEQYF. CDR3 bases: TGTGCCAGTAGTAAGGCGGGAGATGTTTTGGGGGAGCAGTACTTC.